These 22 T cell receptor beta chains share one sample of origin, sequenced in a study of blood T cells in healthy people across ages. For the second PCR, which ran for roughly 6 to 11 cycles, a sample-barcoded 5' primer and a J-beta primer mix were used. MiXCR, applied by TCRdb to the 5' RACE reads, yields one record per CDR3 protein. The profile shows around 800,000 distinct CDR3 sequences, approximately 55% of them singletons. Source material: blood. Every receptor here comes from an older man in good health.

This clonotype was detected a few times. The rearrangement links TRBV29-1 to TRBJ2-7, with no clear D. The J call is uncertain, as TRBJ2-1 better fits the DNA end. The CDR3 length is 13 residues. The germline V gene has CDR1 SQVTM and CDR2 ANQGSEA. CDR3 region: CSVERTLYNEQFF. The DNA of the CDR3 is TGCAGCGTTGAGCGGACCCTTTACAATGAGCAGTTCTTC.

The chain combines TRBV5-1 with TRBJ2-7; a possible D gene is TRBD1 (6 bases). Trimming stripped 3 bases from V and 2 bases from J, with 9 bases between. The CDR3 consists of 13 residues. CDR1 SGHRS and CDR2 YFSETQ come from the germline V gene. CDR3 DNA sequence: TGCGCCAGCAGCTATGACAGGACCTACGAGCAGTACTTC. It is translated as CASSYDRTYEQYF. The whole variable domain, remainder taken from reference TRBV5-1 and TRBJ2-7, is KAGVTQTPRYLIKTRGQQVTLSCSPISGHRSVSWYQQTPGQGLQFLFEYFSETQRNKGNFPGRFSGRQFSNSRSEMNVSTLELGDSALYLCASSYDRTYEQYFGPGTRLTVT.

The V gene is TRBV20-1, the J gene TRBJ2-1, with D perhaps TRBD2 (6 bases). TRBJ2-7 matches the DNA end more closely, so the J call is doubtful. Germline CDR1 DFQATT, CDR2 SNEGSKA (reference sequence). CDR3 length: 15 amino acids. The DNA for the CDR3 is TGCAGTGCTAGAGATGCCGCGGGAAGTCAGAATGAGCAGTACTTC. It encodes CSARDAAGSQNEQYF.

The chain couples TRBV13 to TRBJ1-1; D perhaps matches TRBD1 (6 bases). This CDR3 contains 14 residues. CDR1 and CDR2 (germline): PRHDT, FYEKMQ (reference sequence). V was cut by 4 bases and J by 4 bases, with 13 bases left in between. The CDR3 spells CASSSHPRGTEAFF. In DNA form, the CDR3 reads TGTGCCAGCAGCTCACACCCCAGGGGCACTGAAGCTTTCTTT.

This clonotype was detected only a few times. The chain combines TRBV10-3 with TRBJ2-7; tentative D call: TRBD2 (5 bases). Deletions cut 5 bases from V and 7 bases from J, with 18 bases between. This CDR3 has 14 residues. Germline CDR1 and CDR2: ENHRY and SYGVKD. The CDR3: CAISQPAPSGEQYF. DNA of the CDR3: TGTGCCATCAGTCAACCAGCGCCATCGGGGGAGCAGTACTTC.

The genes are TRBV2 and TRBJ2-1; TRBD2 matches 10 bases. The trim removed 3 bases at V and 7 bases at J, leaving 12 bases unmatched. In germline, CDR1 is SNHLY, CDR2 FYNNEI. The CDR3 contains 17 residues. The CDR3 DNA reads TGTGCCAGCAGTGAGCTAGCGGGAGAGAGGTATCGGAATGAGCAGTTCTTC. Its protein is CASSELAGERYRNEQFF. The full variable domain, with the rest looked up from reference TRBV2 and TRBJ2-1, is EPEVTQTPSHQVTQMGQEVILRCVPISNHLYFYWYRQILGQKVEFLVSFYNNEISEKSEIFDDQFSVERPDGSNFTLKIRSTKLEDSAMYFCASSELAGERYRNEQFFGPGTRLTVL.

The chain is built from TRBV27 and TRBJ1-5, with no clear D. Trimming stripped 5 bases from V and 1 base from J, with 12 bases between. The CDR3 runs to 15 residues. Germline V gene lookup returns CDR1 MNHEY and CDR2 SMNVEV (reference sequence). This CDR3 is CASSDRGLSNQPQHF. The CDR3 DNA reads TGTGCCAGCAGTGACCGAGGCTTGAGCAATCAGCCCCAGCATTTT.

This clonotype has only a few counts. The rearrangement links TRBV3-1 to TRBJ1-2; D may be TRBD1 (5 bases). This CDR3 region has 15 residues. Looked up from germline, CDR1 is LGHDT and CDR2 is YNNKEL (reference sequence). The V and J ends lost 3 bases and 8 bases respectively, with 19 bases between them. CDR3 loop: CASSHTPVGGGGYTF. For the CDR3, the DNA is TGTGCCAGCAGCCACACCCCGGTTGGGGGTGGCGGCTACACCTTC.

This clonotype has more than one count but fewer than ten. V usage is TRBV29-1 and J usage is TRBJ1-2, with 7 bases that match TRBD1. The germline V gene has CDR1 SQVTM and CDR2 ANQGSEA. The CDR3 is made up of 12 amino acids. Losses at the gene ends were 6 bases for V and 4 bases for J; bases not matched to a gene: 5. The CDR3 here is CSVAQGSYGYTF. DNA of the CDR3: TGCAGCGTCGCACAGGGGAGCTATGGCTACACCTTC.

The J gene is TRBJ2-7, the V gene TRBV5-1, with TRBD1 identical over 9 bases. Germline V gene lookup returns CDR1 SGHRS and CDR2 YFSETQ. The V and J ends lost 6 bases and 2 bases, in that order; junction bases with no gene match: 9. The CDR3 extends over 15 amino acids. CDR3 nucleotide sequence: TGCGCCAGCACCAAACAGGGGGCGCTTCCCTACGAGCAGTACTTC. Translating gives CASTKQGALPYEQYF.

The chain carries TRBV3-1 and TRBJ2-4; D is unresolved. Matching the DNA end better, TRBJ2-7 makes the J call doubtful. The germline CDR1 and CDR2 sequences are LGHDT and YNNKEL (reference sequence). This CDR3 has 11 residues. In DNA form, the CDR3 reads TGTGCCAGCAGCCATAGTTCCGAGCAGTACTTC. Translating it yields CASSHSSEQYF.

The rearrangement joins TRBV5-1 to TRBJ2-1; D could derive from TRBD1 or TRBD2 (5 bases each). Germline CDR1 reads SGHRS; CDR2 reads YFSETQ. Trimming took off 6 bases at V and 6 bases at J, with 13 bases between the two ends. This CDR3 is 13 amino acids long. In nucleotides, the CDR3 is TGCGCCAGCACCTGGGGCGGAGGCAATGAGCAGTTCTTC. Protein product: CASTWGGGNEQFF.

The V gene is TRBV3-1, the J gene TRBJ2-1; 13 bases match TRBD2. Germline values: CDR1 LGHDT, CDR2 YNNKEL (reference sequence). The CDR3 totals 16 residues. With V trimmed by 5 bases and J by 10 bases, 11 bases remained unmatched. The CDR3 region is CASSGRTSGREKEQFF. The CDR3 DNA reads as TGTGCCAGCAGCGGGCGGACTAGCGGGAGAGAAAAGGAGCAGTTCTTC.

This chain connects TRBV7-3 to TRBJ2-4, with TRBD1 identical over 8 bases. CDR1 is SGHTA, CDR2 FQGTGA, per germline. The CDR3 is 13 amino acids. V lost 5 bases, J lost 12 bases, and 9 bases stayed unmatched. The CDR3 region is CASSQGGRGPQYF. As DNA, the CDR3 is TGTGCCAGCAGCCAAGGCGGCAGGGGGCCTCAGTACTTC.

CDR3: CASSPLQGYEQYF. The CDR3 DNA reads as TGTGCCAGCAGCCCACTCCAGGGCTACGAGCAGTACTTC. This chain connects TRBV7-7 to TRBJ2-4, with D tentatively TRBD1 (5 bases). The end of the DNA fits TRBJ2-7 better, so the J call may be wrong. Germline V gene sequence: CDR1 SSHAT, CDR2 FNYEAQ (reference sequence). The CDR3 runs to 13 residues.

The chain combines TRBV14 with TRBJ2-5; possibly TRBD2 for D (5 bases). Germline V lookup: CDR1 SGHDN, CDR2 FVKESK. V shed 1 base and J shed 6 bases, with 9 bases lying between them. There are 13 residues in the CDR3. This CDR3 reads CASSQGPGKTQYF. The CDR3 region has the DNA TGTGCCAGCAGCCAAGGGCCGGGAAAGACCCAGTACTTC. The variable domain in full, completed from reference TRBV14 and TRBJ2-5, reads EAGVTQFPSHSVIEKGQTVTLRCDPISGHDNLYWYRRVMGKEIKFLLHFVKESKQDESGMPNNRFLAERTGGTYSTLKVQPAELEDSGVYFCASSQGPGKTQYFGPGTRLLVL.

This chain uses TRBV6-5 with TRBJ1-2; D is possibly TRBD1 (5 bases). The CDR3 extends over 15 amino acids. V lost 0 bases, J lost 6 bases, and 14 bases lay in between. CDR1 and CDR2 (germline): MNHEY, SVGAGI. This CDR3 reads CASSYSIGGLDGYTF. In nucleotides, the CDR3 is TGTGCCAGCAGTTACTCAATCGGGGGTTTGGATGGCTACACCTTC.

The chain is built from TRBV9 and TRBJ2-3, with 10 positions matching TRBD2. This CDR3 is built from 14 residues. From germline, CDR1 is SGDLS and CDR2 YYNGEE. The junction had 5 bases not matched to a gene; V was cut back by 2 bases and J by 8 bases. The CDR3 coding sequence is TGTGCCAGCAGCGTGGTAGCGGGAGGTGTTACGCAGTATTTT. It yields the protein CASSVVAGGVTQYF.

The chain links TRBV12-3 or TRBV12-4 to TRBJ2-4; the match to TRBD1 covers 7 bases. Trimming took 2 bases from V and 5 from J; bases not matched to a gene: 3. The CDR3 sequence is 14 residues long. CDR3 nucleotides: TGTGCCAGCAGTTTATACAGGGGACAAAACATTCAGTACTTC. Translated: CASSLYRGQNIQYF.

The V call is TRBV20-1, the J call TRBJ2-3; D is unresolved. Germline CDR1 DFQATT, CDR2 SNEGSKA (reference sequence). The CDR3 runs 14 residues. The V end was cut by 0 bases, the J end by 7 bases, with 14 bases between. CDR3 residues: CSARDPVAHYTQYF. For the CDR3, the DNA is TGCAGTGCTAGAGATCCCGTAGCCCATTATACGCAGTATTTT.

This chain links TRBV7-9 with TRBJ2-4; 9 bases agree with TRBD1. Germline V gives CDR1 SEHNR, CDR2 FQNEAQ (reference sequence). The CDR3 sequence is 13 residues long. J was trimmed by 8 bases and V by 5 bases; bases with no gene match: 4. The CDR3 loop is CASSRDREDIQYF. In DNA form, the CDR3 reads TGTGCCAGCAGCCGGGACAGGGAAGACATTCAGTACTTC.

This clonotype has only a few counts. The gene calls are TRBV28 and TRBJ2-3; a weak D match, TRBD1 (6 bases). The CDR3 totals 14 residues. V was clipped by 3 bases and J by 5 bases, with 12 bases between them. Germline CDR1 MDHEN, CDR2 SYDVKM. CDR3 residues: CASSFVGAGDTQYF. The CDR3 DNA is TGTGCCAGCAGTTTCGTGGGGGCGGGAGATACGCAGTATTTT. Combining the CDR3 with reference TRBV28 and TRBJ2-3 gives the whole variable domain DVKVTQSSRYLVKRTGEKVFLECVQDMDHENMFWYRQDPGLGLRLIYFSYDVKMKEKGDIPEGYSVSREKKERFSLILESASTNQTSMYLCASSFVGAGDTQYFGPGTRLTVL.